This passage covers 18 T cell receptor beta chains from one sample sequenced in a study of blood T cell repertoires in COVID-19. Sequencing was performed with immunoSEQ multiplex PCR; in TCRdb, only in-frame clones are kept and a portion is missing. The sample lists around 270,000 clones; roughly 90% were seen once. The material sequenced was peripheral blood. Receptors were obtained from a man aged 30-40 years with acute or convalescent COVID-19.

The chain recombines TRBV30 with TRBJ2-1, with 7 bases fitting TRBD2. Per germline, CDR1 GTSNPN and CDR2 SVGIG (reference sequence). This CDR3 is built from 11 residues. V was clipped by 2 bases and J by 8 bases; unmatched bases: 0. The CDR3 nucleotides are TGTGCCTGGAGTCGGGGGGATGAGCAGTTCTTC. This translates into CAWSRGDEQFF.

The V gene is TRBV7-3, the J gene TRBJ2-7; 7 bases match TRBD1. The germline gives CDR1 SGHTA, CDR2 FQGTGA. V gave up 5 bases and J gave up 6 bases; unmatched junction bases: 7. This CDR3 contains 13 residues. The DNA for the CDR3 is TGTGCCAGCAGCCCGAAGACAGGGCGCGAGCAGTACTTC. Translating gives CASSPKTGREQYF.

The V call is TRBV10-2, the J call TRBJ1-1; possible D gene TRBD1, 5 bases. Trimming stripped 3 bases from V and 0 bases from J, with 11 bases between. Per the germline V gene, CDR1 is WSHSY and CDR2 is SAAADI. This CDR3 spans 15 amino acids. DNA of the CDR3: TGCGCCAGCAGTGACGGGACTTCGTTGAACACTGAAGCTTTCTTT. Translation: CASSDGTSLNTEAFF.

This clone was picked up one time. The V call is TRBV3-1 (or the pseudogene TRBV3-2), the J call TRBJ2-5, with TRBD2 as a possible D gene (5 bases). Trimming took 2 bases from V and 2 from J, leaving 12 bases between them. Per the germline V gene, CDR1 is LGHDT and CDR2 is YNNKEL (reference sequence). The CDR3 totals 15 residues. CDR3 sequence: CASSQRVSGQETQYF. In nucleotides, the CDR3 is TGTGCCAGCAGCCAAAGAGTATCGGGGCAAGAGACCCAGTACTTC.

This chain links TRBV30 with TRBJ2-3; no reliable D call. The V end was cut by 5 bases, the J end by 0 bases, with 6 bases between. The CDR3 is 12 amino acids. Germline V gene data show CDR1 as GTSNPN and CDR2 as SVGIG (reference sequence). CDR3 sequence reads: CAWWQSTDTQYF. Here the CDR3 DNA reads TGTGCCTGGTGGCAGAGCACAGATACGCAGTATTTT. Using reference TRBV30 and TRBJ2-3 for the parts outside the CDR3, the full variable domain is SQTIHQWPATLVQPVGSPLSLECTVEGTSNPNLYWYRQAAGRGLQLLFYSVGIGQISSEVPQNLSASRPQDRQFILSSKKLLLSDSGFYLCAWWQSTDTQYFGPGTRLTVL.

Notes on this clone: It is unclear where the CDR3 begins or ends on the DNA, so no DNA is shown, and the CDR3 is as TCRdb lists it. The chain recombines TRBV6-6 with TRBJ2-3; the table's D gene call, TRBD1, was not cross checked with the DNA. The CDR3 region is 14 residues in length, termini included. Germline values: CDR1 MNHNY, CDR2 SVGAGI (reference sequence). The CDR3 here is CASILGISTDTQYF.

V usage is TRBV6-6 and J usage is TRBJ1-4, with a tentative D call TRBD1 (5 bases). This CDR3 has 14 residues. V was clipped by 4 bases and J by 7 bases, with 13 bases between them. Germline V CDR1 and CDR2: MNHNY, SVGAGI (reference sequence). The CDR3 DNA follows: TGTGCCAGCAGTTTTTGGACACAGGCTGAAAAACTGTTTTTT. Residues: CASSFWTQAEKLFF.

The chain joins TRBV6-5 to TRBJ1-5; D gene unclear. CDR1 is MNHEY and CDR2 is SVGAGI in the germline V gene. Trimming removed 11 bases from V and 1 base from J, with 12 bases in between. The CDR3 is made up of 13 amino acids. The CDR3 nucleotides read TGTGCCCTCCGCGATAAAAGCAATCAGCCCCAGCATTTT. Amino acid sequence: CALRDKSNQPQHF.

The chain carries TRBV9 and TRBJ2-1; 8 bases are shared with TRBD2. V trimming: 1 base; J trimming: 7 bases; junction bases outside the gene matches: 10. The CDR3 contains 16 residues. CDR1 is SGDLS, CDR2 YYNGEE, per germline. DNA of the CDR3: TGTGCCAGCAGCGTAAGCCCTCTGACTAGCGCAAATGAGCAGTTCTTC. It codes for CASSVSPLTSANEQFF.

This clone appeared once. The chain couples TRBV30 to TRBJ1-4; the D gene is possibly TRBD1 (6 bases). Trimming stripped 3 bases from V and 8 bases from J, with 10 bases between. This CDR3 is built from 12 residues. Germline loops: CDR1 GTSNPN, CDR2 SVGIG (reference sequence). Here the CDR3 reads CAWSQGKEKLFF. Written as DNA, the CDR3 is TGTGCCTGGAGCCAGGGGAAGGAAAAACTGTTTTTT.

Of note for this clone: An end of the junction does not agree with germline; a read error may underlie this. In DNA, the CDR3 is TGCGCCACCAGCTCCATTATAGCGGGGAACAATGAGCAGTTCTTC. It codes for CATSSIIAGNNEQFF. The J gene is TRBJ2-1, the V gene TRBV5-1; 8 positions agree with TRBD2. The CDR3 covers 15 residues. Germline CDR1 is SGHRS and CDR2 is YFSETQ.

The genes are TRBV7-2 and TRBJ1-2, with 11 nucleotides matching TRBD1. The ends lost 6 bases at V and 4 bases at J; junction bases unmatched: 13. Germline CDR1 reads SGHTA; CDR2 reads FQGNSA. The CDR3 has 17 residues. The CDR3 loop reads CASRANYGTGGGYGYTF. Here the CDR3 DNA reads TGTGCCAGCAGAGCAAACTATGGGACAGGGGGTGGCTATGGCTACACCTTC. Complete variable domain (other parts from reference TRBV7-2 and TRBJ1-2): GAGVSQSPSNKVTEKGKDVELRCDPISGHTALYWYRQSLGQGLEFLIYFQGNSAPDKSGLPSDRFSAERTGGSVSTLTIQRTQQEDSAVYLCASRANYGTGGGYGYTFGSGTRLTVV.

The rearrangement uses TRBV5-6 and TRBJ2-3, with 11 bases lining up with TRBD2. The CDR3 consists of 15 residues. Germline lookup yields CDR1 SGHDT and CDR2 YYEEEE. J gave up 1 base and V 4 bases, and 2 bases lay outside the gene matches. CDR3 nucleotides: TGTGCCAGCAGCCTTAGCGGGGGGGGCACAGATACGCAGTATTTT. Its translation is CASSLSGGGTDTQYF.

The chain uses TRBV6-1 and TRBJ2-7; 7 positions match TRBD1. V lost 1 base and J lost 6; bases outside the gene matches: 21. Looked up from germline, CDR1 is MNHNS and CDR2 is SASEGT. The CDR3 has 19 amino acids. The CDR3 sequence is CASSEVWNLGRGSSREQYF. Here the CDR3 DNA reads TGTGCCAGCAGTGAAGTTTGGAACTTGGGCAGGGGGTCATCACGCGAGCAGTACTTC.

Of note for this clone: An end of the junction differs from the germline gene, which may be a read error. This chain links TRBV18 with TRBJ2-5; unclear D gene. Germline lookup yields CDR1 KGHSH and CDR2 LQKENI. CDR3 length equals 13 residues. The CDR3 DNA is TGTGCCAGCTCACCGGGTCTAAGAGAGGCCCAGTACTTC. It translates to CASSPGLREAQYF.

This sequence joins TRBV12-3 or TRBV12-4 and TRBJ2-7; 10 bases agree with TRBD1. This CDR3 is built from 13 residues. V gave up 6 bases and J gave up 6 bases; unmatched junction bases: 5. As DNA, the CDR3 is TGTGCCAGCAGCGGACAGGGGGTGACCGAGCAGTACTTC. Translation gives CASSGQGVTEQYF.

The chain joins TRBV11-3 to TRBJ2-7; D call uncertain. The CDR3 has 13 amino acids. The germline V gene encodes CDR1 SGHNT and CDR2 YENEEA. V was pared by 5 bases and J by 4 bases, with 12 bases between. The CDR3 loop reads CASSAYSHYEQYF. CDR3 sequence (DNA): TGTGCCAGCAGCGCCTATAGTCATTACGAGCAGTACTTC.

J is TRBJ1-1 and V is TRBV18; 7 bases are a match to TRBD1. Trimming at V came to 5 bases and at J to 5 bases, leaving 8 bases not matched to a gene. CDR3 size: 14 residues. Germline CDR1 is KGHSH and CDR2 is LQKENI. The CDR3 nucleotides are TGTGCCAGCTCAACGCAGAGGGGGCGGACTGAAGCTTTCTTT. Protein sequence: CASSTQRGRTEAFF.